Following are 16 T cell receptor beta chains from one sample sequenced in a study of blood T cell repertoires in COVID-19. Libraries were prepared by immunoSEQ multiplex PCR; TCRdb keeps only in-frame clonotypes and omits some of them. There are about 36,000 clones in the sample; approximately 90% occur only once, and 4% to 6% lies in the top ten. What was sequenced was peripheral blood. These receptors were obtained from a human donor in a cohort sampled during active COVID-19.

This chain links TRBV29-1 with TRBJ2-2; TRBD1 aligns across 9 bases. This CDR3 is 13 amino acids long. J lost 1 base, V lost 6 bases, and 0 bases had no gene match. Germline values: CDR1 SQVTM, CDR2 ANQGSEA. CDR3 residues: CSVTGGNTGELFF. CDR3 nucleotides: TGCAGCGTGACAGGGGGGAACACCGGGGAGCTGTTTTTT.

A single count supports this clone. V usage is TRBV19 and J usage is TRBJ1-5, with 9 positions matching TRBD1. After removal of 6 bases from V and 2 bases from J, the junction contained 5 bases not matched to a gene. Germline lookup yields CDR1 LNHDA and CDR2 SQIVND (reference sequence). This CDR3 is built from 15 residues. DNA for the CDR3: TGTGCCAGTAGGACGGACAGGGGAGGCAATCAGCCCCAGCATTTT. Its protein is CASRTDRGGNQPQHF.

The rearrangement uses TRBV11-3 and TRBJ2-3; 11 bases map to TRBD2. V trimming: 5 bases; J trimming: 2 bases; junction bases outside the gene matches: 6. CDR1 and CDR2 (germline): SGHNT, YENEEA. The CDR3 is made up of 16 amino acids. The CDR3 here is CASSPGTSGATDTQYF. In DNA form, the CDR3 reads TGTGCCAGCAGCCCCGGGACTAGCGGAGCCACAGATACGCAGTATTTT.

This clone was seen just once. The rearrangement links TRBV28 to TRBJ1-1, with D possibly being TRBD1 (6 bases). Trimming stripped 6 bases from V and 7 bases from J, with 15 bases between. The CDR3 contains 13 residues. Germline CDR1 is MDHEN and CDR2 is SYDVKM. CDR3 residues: CASSAPDRNEAFF. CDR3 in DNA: TGTGCCAGCAGCGCCCCGGACAGAAATGAAGCTTTCTTT.

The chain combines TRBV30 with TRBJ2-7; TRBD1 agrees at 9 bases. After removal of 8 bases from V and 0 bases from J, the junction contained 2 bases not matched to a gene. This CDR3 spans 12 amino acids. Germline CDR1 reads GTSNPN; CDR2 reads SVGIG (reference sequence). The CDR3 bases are TGTGCCGGACAGGGGAACTCCTACGAGCAGTACTTC. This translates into CAGQGNSYEQYF. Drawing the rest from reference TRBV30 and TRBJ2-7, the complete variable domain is SQTIHQWPATLVQPVGSPLSLECTVEGTSNPNLYWYRQAAGRGLQLLFYSVGIGQISSEVPQNLSASRPQDRQFILSSKKLLLSDSGFYLCAGQGNSYEQYFGPGTRLTVT.

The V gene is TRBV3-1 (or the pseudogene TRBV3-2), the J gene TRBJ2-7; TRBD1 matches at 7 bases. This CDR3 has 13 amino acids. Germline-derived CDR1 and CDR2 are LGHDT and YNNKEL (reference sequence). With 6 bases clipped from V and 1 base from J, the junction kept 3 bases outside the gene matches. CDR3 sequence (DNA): TGTGCCAGCAGAACGGACAGGTCCTACGAGCAGTACTTC. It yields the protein CASRTDRSYEQYF.

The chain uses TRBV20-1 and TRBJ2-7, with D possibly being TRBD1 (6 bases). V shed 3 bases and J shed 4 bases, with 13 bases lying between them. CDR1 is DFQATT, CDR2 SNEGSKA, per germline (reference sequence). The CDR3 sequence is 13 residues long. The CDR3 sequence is CSASQDSLYEQYF. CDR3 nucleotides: TGCAGTGCTAGTCAGGACAGCTTATACGAGCAGTACTTC.

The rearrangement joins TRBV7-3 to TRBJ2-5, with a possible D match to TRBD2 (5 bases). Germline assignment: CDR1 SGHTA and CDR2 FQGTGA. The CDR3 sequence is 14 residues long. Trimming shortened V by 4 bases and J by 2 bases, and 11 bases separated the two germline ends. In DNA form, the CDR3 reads TGTGCCAGCAGCTCGGACGGACTTCAAGAGACCCAGTACTTC. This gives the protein CASSSDGLQETQYF.

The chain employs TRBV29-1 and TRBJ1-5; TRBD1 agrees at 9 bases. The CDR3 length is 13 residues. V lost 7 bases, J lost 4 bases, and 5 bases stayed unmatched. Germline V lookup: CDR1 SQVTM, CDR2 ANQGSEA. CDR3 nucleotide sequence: TGCAGCGCCACGACAGGGGGGAATCAGCCCCAGCATTTT. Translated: CSATTGGNQPQHF.

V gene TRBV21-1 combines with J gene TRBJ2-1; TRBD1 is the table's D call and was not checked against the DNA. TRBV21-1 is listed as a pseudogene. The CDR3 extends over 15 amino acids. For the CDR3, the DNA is TGTGCCAGCAGCAAAGGGGGCCGGAATCGGAATGAGCAGTTCTTC. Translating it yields CASSKGGRNRNEQFF.

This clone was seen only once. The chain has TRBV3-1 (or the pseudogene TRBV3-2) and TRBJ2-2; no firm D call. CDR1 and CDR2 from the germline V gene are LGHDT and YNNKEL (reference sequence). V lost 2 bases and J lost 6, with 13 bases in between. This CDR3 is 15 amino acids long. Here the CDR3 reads CASSQHTGSSGELFF. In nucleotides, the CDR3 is TGTGCCAGCAGCCAACATACCGGTTCTTCCGGGGAGCTGTTTTTT.

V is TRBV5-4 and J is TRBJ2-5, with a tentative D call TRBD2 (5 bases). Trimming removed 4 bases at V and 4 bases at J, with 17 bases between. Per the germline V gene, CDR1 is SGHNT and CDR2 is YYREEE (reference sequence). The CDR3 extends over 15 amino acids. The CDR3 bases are TGTGCCAGCAGCGGCGCGTGGACTGGTTCAGAGACCCAGTACTTC. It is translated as CASSGAWTGSETQYF.

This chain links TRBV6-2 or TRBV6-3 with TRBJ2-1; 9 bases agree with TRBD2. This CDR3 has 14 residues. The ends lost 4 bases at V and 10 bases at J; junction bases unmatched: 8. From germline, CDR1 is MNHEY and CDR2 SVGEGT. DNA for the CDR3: TGTGCCAGCAGTTGGACTAGCGCAGCGGGAGAGCAGTTCTTC. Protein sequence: CASSWTSAAGEQFF.

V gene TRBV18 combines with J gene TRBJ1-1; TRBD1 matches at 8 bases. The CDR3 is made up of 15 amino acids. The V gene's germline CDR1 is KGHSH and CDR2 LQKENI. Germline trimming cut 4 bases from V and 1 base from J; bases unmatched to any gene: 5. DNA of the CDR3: TGTGCCAGCTCACAACGACAGGGGAGGAACACTGAAGCTTTCTTT. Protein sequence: CASSQRQGRNTEAFF.

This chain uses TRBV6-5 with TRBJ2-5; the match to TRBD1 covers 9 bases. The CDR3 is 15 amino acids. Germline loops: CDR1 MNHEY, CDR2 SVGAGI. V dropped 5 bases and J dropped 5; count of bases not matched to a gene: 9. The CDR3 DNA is TGTGCCAGCAGTAGCAACAGGGGGCTTGTGGAGACCCAGTACTTC. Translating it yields CASSSNRGLVETQYF.

The CDR3 loop is CAISEDATGGEEKLFF. Written as DNA, the CDR3 is TGTGCCATCAGTGAGGACGCAACGGGGGGCGAGGAAAAACTGTTTTTT. The rearrangement uses TRBV10-3 and TRBJ1-4, with D possibly TRBD1 on 6 matching bases. The CDR3 loop spans 16 amino acids. The germline gives CDR1 ENHRY, CDR2 SYGVKD. Trimming left V 2 bases short and J 8 bases short, with 18 bases between.